Presented here are 24 T cell receptor beta chains from one specimen sequenced in a study of blood T cell repertoires in COVID-19. Sequenced by immunoSEQ multiplex PCR; TCRdb stores in-frame clones only, minus some. This table holds approximately 240,000 clones, about 93% found once. The sequenced sample was peripheral blood. These receptors were collected from a young man with COVID-19, enrolled during active disease.

The rearrangement uses TRBV5-3 and TRBJ2-1; D is ambiguous. TRBV5-3 is an ORF for which the function is uncertain. V lost 0 bases and J lost 8, with 15 bases in between. The CDR3 spans 15 residues. The CDR3 nucleotides are TGTGCCAGAAGCTTGGCCTATTCGCCTTACGATGAGCAGTTCTTC. It is translated as CARSLAYSPYDEQFF.

The V gene is TRBV5-1, the J gene TRBJ2-5; 16 nucleotides line up with TRBD2. The CDR3 contains 18 residues. The germline V gene encodes CDR1 SGHRS and CDR2 YFSETQ. V was clipped by 4 bases and J by 5 bases; unmatched bases: 11. The CDR3 region is CASSRGTSGGALRETQYF. DNA for the CDR3: TGCGCCAGCAGCCGAGGGACTAGCGGGGGGGCTTTGCGGGAGACCCAGTACTTC.

This clone was detected only once. The gene calls are TRBV11-2 and TRBJ2-1, with 8 bases matching TRBD2. This CDR3 has 16 residues. Germline loops: CDR1 SGHAT, CDR2 FQNNGV. J lost 3 bases, V lost 2 bases, and 6 bases had no gene match. CDR3 sequence reads: CASSLIAGKNYNEQFF. For the CDR3, the DNA is TGTGCCAGCAGCTTAATAGCGGGGAAAAACTACAATGAGCAGTTCTTC.

This clone has only one observation. The V call is TRBV11-2, the J call TRBJ1-3; 7 nucleotides match TRBD1. Germline V gene sequence: CDR1 SGHAT, CDR2 FQNNGV. The CDR3 is 16 residues long. V gave up 1 base and J gave up 2 bases; unmatched junction bases: 5. Here the CDR3 DNA reads TGTGCCAGCAGCTTAGTCGAGGGGGCGGCTGGAAACACCATATATTTT. Translating it yields CASSLVEGAAGNTIYF.

This clone has only one observation. This sequence joins TRBV7-2 and TRBJ2-5; perhaps TRBD1 as D (8 bases). The CDR3 covers 14 residues. The germline V and J ends were trimmed by 3 bases and 4 bases, with 12 bases remaining between them. In germline, CDR1 is SGHTA, CDR2 FQGNSA. CDR3 in amino acids: CASSFTGGGETQYF. The CDR3 region has the DNA TGTGCCAGCAGCTTCACAGGGGGGGGAGAGACCCAGTACTTC.

The J gene is TRBJ2-1, the V gene TRBV19, with 8 positions matching TRBD2. The CDR3 has 14 amino acids. V shed 5 bases, J shed 2 bases, and the junction held 2 bases outside the gene matches. Germline V gene data show CDR1 as LNHDA and CDR2 as SQIVND (reference sequence). The CDR3 here is CASSRGGAYNEQFF. CDR3 nucleotides: TGTGCCAGTAGTCGGGGGGGCGCCTACAATGAGCAGTTCTTC.

CDR3 sequence: CASSFHQGGYTF. The CDR3 DNA sequence: TGTGCCAGTAGTTTTCATCAGGGCGGCTACACCTTC. The V gene is TRBV19, the J gene TRBJ1-2; possibly TRBD1 for D (5 bases). This CDR3 has 12 amino acids. The germline CDR1 and CDR2 sequences are LNHDA and SQIVND (reference sequence). V lost 5 bases and J lost 8, with 12 bases in between.

This clone occurred a few times. J is TRBJ1-2 and V is TRBV7-2; 7 nucleotides align to TRBD1. Per the germline V gene, CDR1 is SGHTA and CDR2 is FQGNSA. Unmatched junction bases numbered 6, after V lost 3 bases and J lost 8 bases. CDR3 length: 13 residues. The CDR3, as DNA: TGTGCCAGCAGCTTGACAGGGATTCTCGGCTACACCTTC. It is translated as CASSLTGILGYTF.

V usage is TRBV6-4 and J usage is TRBJ1-1; D is unclear. This CDR3 contains 13 residues. V lost 4 bases and J lost 1, with 7 bases in between. Germline V CDR1 and CDR2: MRHNA, SNTAGT. The CDR3 protein is CASSARENTEAFF. The DNA of the CDR3 is TGTGCCAGCAGTGCCCGGGAGAACACTGAAGCTTTCTTT.

The gene calls are TRBV5-1 and TRBJ1-1, with TRBD1 matching 8 bases. The V gene's germline CDR1 is SGHRS and CDR2 YFSETQ. V dropped 0 bases and J dropped 1; count of bases not matched to a gene: 14. CDR3 length: 19 residues. Here the CDR3 reads CASSLGLGQGVFENTEAFF. The CDR3, as DNA: TGCGCCAGCAGCTTGGGCTTAGGACAGGGTGTTTTTGAGAACACTGAAGCTTTCTTT.

The rearrangement joins TRBV6-6 to TRBJ1-2; weak D call: TRBD1 (5 bases). The V end lost 9 bases, the J end lost 6 bases, and 20 bases lay between the germline ends. The CDR3 is 14 amino acids. CDR1 and CDR2 from the germline V gene are MNHNY and SVGAGI (reference sequence). The CDR3 is CASTRTRGGHGYTF. CDR3 nucleotides: TGTGCCAGTACCCGGACAAGGGGAGGCCATGGCTACACCTTC.

The chain joins TRBV7-9 to TRBJ1-6; weak D call: TRBD1 (5 bases). Germline loops: CDR1 SEHNR, CDR2 FQNEAQ (reference sequence). The CDR3 consists of 14 residues. V was cut by 4 bases and J by 6 bases, with 10 bases left in between. CDR3 residues: CASSWGRSNSPLHF. The CDR3 DNA follows: TGTGCCAGCAGCTGGGGCAGAAGTAATTCACCCCTCCACTTT. Based on the CDR3 plus reference TRBV7-9 and TRBJ1-6, the full variable domain is DTGVSQNPRHKITKRGQNVTFRCDPISEHNRLYWYRQTLGQGPEFLTYFQNEAQLEKSRLLSDRFSAERPKGSFSTLEIQRTEQGDSAMYLCASSWGRSNSPLHFGNGTRLTVT.

The J gene is TRBJ1-2, the V gene TRBV9, with TRBD1 matching 7 bases. Germline V gene data show CDR1 as SGDLS and CDR2 as YYNGEE. CDR3 length: 17 residues. Trimming at V came to 3 bases and at J to 4 bases, leaving 15 bases not matched to a gene. The CDR3 is CASSAQAQIQGSYGYTF. CDR3 nucleotides: TGTGCCAGCAGCGCCCAGGCCCAGATACAGGGGTCCTATGGCTACACCTTC.

In regard to this clone: The same CDR3 can be traced to other DNA sequences in this sample. The chain joins TRBV5-1 to TRBJ1-2; D gene ambiguous. CDR1 is SGHRS and CDR2 is YFSETQ in the germline V gene. The V end lost 0 bases, the J end lost 4 bases, and 10 bases lay between the germline ends. The CDR3 length is 14 residues. The CDR3 coding sequence is TGCGCCAGCAGCTTGGATAGCGGACTCTATGGCTACACCTTC. Residues: CASSLDSGLYGYTF.

As to this clone: This same CDR3 is encoded by further DNA sequences in the sample. This chain connects TRBV7-9 to TRBJ2-5; 7 bases agree with TRBD1. V shed 6 bases and J 4 bases; nucleotides not matched to a gene: 8. The length of the CDR3 is 14 residues. CDR1 is SEHNR and CDR2 is FQNEAQ in the germline V gene (reference sequence). CDR3 protein: CASSRGTGVETQYF. As DNA, the CDR3 is TGTGCCAGCAGTAGAGGTACAGGGGTAGAGACCCAGTACTTC.

The CDR3 DNA sequence: TGTGCCAGTAGTACATTCCCAGGAACGGACTATGGCTACACCTTC. Translated: CASSTFPGTDYGYTF. The chain recombines TRBV19 with TRBJ1-2; no definite D call. Germline V CDR1 and CDR2: LNHDA, SQIVND (reference sequence). Deletions cut 4 bases from V and 3 bases from J, with 15 bases between. This CDR3 comprises 15 residues.

The table lists this clone with a count of one. The chain employs TRBV19 and TRBJ1-2, with 7 positions matching TRBD1. Germline V CDR1 and CDR2: LNHDA, SQIVND (reference sequence). There are 15 residues in the CDR3. V trimming: 7 bases; J trimming: 0 bases; junction bases outside the gene matches: 8. The CDR3 DNA is TGTGCCAGTACCCCGACGACAGGGTCTAACTATGGCTACACCTTC. Its protein is CASTPTTGSNYGYTF.

The rearrangement uses TRBV18 and TRBJ1-5; D unclear. Germline V CDR1 and CDR2: KGHSH, LQKENI. The CDR3 consists of 15 residues. V was trimmed by 4 bases and J by 2 bases, leaving 12 bases between them. The CDR3 DNA reads as TGTGCCAGCTCACTCGGTATCGAAGGCAATCAGCCCCAGCATTTT. Amino acid sequence: CASSLGIEGNQPQHF. Complete variable domain (other parts from reference TRBV18 and TRBJ1-5): NAGVMQNPRHLVRRRGQEARLRCSPMKGHSHVYWYRQLPEEGLKFMVYLQKENIIDESGMPKERFSAEFPKEGPSILRIQQVVRGDSAAYFCASSLGIEGNQPQHFGDGTRLSIL.

This clone was seen once. V and J are TRBV19 and TRBJ1-2; a possible D gene is TRBD1 (6 bases). The CDR3 consists of 15 residues. CDR1 is LNHDA, CDR2 SQIVND, per germline (reference sequence). V was clipped by 3 bases and J by 1 base, with 12 bases between them. CDR3 coding DNA: TGTGCCAGTAGTATTGAACCGACAGGTAACTATGGCTACACCTTC. This sequence encodes CASSIEPTGNYGYTF.

The V and J genes are TRBV6-1 and TRBJ2-2; TRBD2 might be the D (7 bases). Germline V lookup: CDR1 MNHNS, CDR2 SASEGT. The CDR3 is 14 amino acids. Trimming removed 3 bases at V and 7 bases at J, with 12 bases between. The CDR3 sequence: CASSEGGHGGELFF. Here the CDR3 DNA reads TGTGCCAGCAGTGAGGGGGGGCATGGCGGGGAGCTGTTTTTT.

The V gene is TRBV7-9, the J gene TRBJ2-3, with 8 bases fitting TRBD2. The CDR3 is 17 residues long. The germline V gene encodes CDR1 SEHNR and CDR2 FQNEAQ (reference sequence). The junction had 7 bases not matched to a gene; V was cut back by 2 bases and J by 0 bases. This CDR3 is CASSLWVASGSTDTQYF. In nucleotides, the CDR3 is TGTGCCAGCAGCTTATGGGTGGCTAGCGGGAGCACAGATACGCAGTATTTT.

The V call is TRBV6-6, the J call TRBJ1-2, with 9 bases that match TRBD1. The germline gives CDR1 MNHNY, CDR2 SVGAGI (reference sequence). The CDR3 has 14 amino acids. Trimming removed 6 bases from V and 7 bases from J; junction bases left unmatched: 9. The CDR3, as DNA: TGTGCCAGCAGACAAGTGTGGGACAGGGCTGGCTACACCTTC. Its translation: CASRQVWDRAGYTF.

V is TRBV4-1 and J is TRBJ1-5; D is unresolved. V was cut by 1 base and J by 14 bases, with 18 bases left in between. The CDR3 runs to 14 residues. Looked up from germline, CDR1 is MGHRA and CDR2 is YSYEKL. The CDR3 here is CASSQVGDKLPKHF. The DNA for the CDR3 is TGCGCCAGCAGCCAAGTGGGAGACAAATTGCCTAAGCATTTT.

This clone appeared a few times. This chain joins TRBV7-3 and TRBJ1-1; TRBD1 matches 8 bases. The CDR3 consists of 15 residues. Germline-derived CDR1 and CDR2 are SGHTA and FQGTGA. J was trimmed by 4 bases and V by 0 bases; bases with no gene match: 4. In DNA form, the CDR3 reads TGTGCCAGCAGCTTAACGGGTACAGGGGGCACTGAAGCTTTCTTT. It is translated as CASSLTGTGGTEAFF.